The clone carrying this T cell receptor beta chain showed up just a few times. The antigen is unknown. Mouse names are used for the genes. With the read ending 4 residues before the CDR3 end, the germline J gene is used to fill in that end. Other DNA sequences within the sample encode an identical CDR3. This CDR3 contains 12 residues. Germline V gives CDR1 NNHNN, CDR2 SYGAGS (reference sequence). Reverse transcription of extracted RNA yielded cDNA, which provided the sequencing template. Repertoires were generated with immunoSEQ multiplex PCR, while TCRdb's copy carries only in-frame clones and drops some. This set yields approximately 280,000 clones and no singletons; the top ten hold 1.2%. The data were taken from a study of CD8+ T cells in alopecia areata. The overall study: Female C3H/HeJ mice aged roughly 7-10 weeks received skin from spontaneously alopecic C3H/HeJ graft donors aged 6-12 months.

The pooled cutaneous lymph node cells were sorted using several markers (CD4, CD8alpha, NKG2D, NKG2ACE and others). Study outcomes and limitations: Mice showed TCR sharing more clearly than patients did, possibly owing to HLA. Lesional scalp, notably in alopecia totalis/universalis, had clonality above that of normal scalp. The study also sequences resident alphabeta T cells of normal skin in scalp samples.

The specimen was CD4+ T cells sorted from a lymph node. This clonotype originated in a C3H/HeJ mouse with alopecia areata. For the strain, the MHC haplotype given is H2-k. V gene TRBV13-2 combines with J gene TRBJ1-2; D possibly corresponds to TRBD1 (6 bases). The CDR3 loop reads CASGDRRGDYTF. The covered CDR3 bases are TGTGCCAGCGGTGATCGCAGGGGC.